What follows are 5 T cell receptor beta chains derived from one specimen sequenced in a study of CD4+ T cells in melanoma. This table comes from immunoSEQ multiplex PCR, and its TCRdb copy is limited to in-frame clones, with some not included. Of some 10,000 clones listed, about 66% are singletons. Sequenced: cells from a culture (not recorded whether cultured in vitro). The receptor source for this set is a human donor with melanoma.

The CDR3 here is CASSRDLTDTQYF. CDR3 coding DNA: TGTGCCAGCAGTCGGGACCTTACAGATACGCAGTATTTT. V gene TRBV6-5 combines with J gene TRBJ2-3; the D call may be TRBD1 or TRBD2 (5 bases each). The CDR3 runs to 13 residues. Germline CDR1 reads MNHEY; CDR2 reads SVGAGI. Trimming left V 5 bases short and J 3 bases short, with 9 bases between.

The chain uses TRBV29-1 and TRBJ2-7, with 9 positions matching TRBD1. The CDR3 has 14 amino acids. V lost 5 bases and J lost 4; bases outside the gene matches: 9. The germline V gene encodes CDR1 SQVTM and CDR2 ANQGSEA. The CDR3 region is CSVYADRGSYEQYF. DNA of the CDR3: TGCAGCGTTTATGCGGACAGGGGTTCGTACGAGCAGTACTTC.

The chain recombines TRBV19 with TRBJ1-3; a possible D gene is TRBD1 (5 bases). The ends were cut back, 7 bases at V and 11 bases at J, with 21 bases in the middle. The CDR3 runs 14 residues. Germline loops: CDR1 LNHDA, CDR2 SQIVND (reference sequence). Written as DNA, the CDR3 is TGTGCCAGTACCGATCAGGGTTACCCTGAAGCCATATATTTT. Its translation is CASTDQGYPEAIYF.

The chain is built from TRBV19 and TRBJ2-3; 7 bases line up with TRBD1. CDR3 length: 16 residues. V lost 2 bases to trimming and J lost 2 bases; unmatched junction nucleotides: 7. From germline, CDR1 is LNHDA and CDR2 SQIVND (reference sequence). CDR3 coding DNA: TGTGCCAGTAGTATAAGGGGGACAGAAACCACAGATACGCAGTATTTT. This encodes CASSIRGTETTDTQYF. The full variable domain, with the rest looked up from reference TRBV19 and TRBJ2-3, is DGGITQSPKYLFRKEGQNVTLSCEQNLNHDAMYWYRQDPGQGLRLIYYSQIVNDFQKGDIAEGYSVSREKKESFPLTVTSAQKNPTAFYLCASSIRGTETTDTQYFGPGTRLTVL.

This chain links TRBV30 with TRBJ2-2, with 8 bases matching TRBD1. Trimming removed 3 bases from V and 4 bases from J; junction bases left unmatched: 4. The CDR3 has 14 amino acids. From germline, CDR1 is GTSNPN and CDR2 SVGIG (reference sequence). The CDR3 loop is CAWSKQGVTGELFF. CDR3 coding DNA: TGTGCCTGGAGCAAACAGGGGGTCACCGGGGAGCTGTTTTTT.